These 24 T cell receptor beta chains share one sample of origin, sequenced in a study of T cells in Graves' hyperthyroidism and ophthalmopathy (dated by TCRdb to about 2019). Receptor libraries were prepared by multiplex PCR. This sample was sequenced with an Illumina HiSeq 2000. The TCR beta CDR3 regions were amplified from the RNA transcripts. The first round of RT-PCR for the TCR CDR3 was performed with the HTBI primer set and the Qiagen OneStep RT-PCR kit. TCRdb handled the public reads itself, with Q25 trimming in fastp and clone calling in MiXCR, and kept productive beta chains. CDR3 protein sequences are deduplicated, and each keeps its most common genes and DNA. This sample has about 700,000 distinct CDR3 sequences in its table, and 13% to 15% of those were observed once. Of the sample, 10% falls within the top ten clones. The sequencing sample was made of blood. Source of these receptors: a woman aged 18-29 years with Graves' hyperthyroidism.

The gene calls are TRBV5-6 and TRBJ1-6; D possibly corresponds to TRBD1 (5 bases). V lost 0 bases, J lost 7 bases, and 11 bases lay in between. The CDR3 has 15 amino acids. CDR1 is SGHDT, CDR2 YYEEEE, per germline. CDR3 region: CASSLAAGPNSPLHF. CDR3 nucleotide sequence: TGTGCCAGCAGCTTGGCTGCAGGGCCAAATTCACCCCTCCACTTT. Complete variable domain (other parts from reference TRBV5-6 and TRBJ1-6): DAGVTQSPTHLIKTRGQQVTLRCSPKSGHDTVSWYQQALGQGPQFIFQYYEEEERQRGNFPDRFSGHQFPNYSSELNVNALLLGDSALYLCASSLAAGPNSPLHFGNGTRLTVT.

The chain couples TRBV12-3 or TRBV12-4 to TRBJ2-1, with TRBD2 identical over 11 bases. The V segment lost 3 bases and the J segment 7 bases; nucleotides outside the gene matches: 5. The CDR3 length is 15 residues. In DNA, the CDR3 is TGTGCCAGCAGTTTGCTTAGCGGGAGGGTAAATGAGCAGTTCTTC. Protein sequence: CASSLLSGRVNEQFF.

The rearrangement joins TRBV12-3 or TRBV12-4 to TRBJ2-5; TRBD2 matches at 7 bases. Trimming cost V 3 bases and J 5 bases; bases outside gene matches: 9. The CDR3 runs to 15 residues. CDR3 residues: CASSFPGGSWETQYF. The CDR3 DNA reads TGTGCCAGCAGTTTTCCGGGAGGTTCTTGGGAGACCCAGTACTTC.

In nucleotides, the CDR3 is TGCAGCGTTGAAGATCCAGCGGGAACGACCTACAATGAGCAGTTCTTC. It is translated as CSVEDPAGTTYNEQFF. The chain carries TRBV29-1 and TRBJ2-1; 7 nucleotides agree with TRBD2. The V gene's germline CDR1 is SQVTM and CDR2 ANQGSEA. V shed 0 bases, J shed 2 bases, and the junction held 7 bases outside the gene matches. CDR3 size: 16 residues.

This clonotype was seen at least ten times. The CDR3 DNA reads as TGCGCCAGCAGTGCCCGGGAGGGCACTGAAGCTTTCTTT. Its protein is CASSAREGTEAFF. V usage is TRBV10-1 and J usage is TRBJ1-1; D is unresolved. The CDR3 sequence is 13 residues long. V was cut by 4 bases and J by 4 bases, with 10 bases left in between. Germline V CDR1 and CDR2: WNHNN, SYGVQD (reference sequence).

This clonotype has a count of ten or more. V usage is TRBV12-3 or TRBV12-4 and J usage is TRBJ1-5, with 7 bases that match TRBD1. V shed 5 bases, J shed 6 bases, and the junction held 7 bases outside the gene matches. The CDR3 runs to 14 residues. The CDR3 is CASSPDRAVQPQHF. The CDR3 bases are TGTGCCAGCAGTCCCGACAGGGCCGTTCAGCCCCAGCATTTT.

This clonotype was recorded at least ten times. This sequence joins TRBV27 and TRBJ2-7; 8 nucleotides agree with TRBD1. Trimming at V came to 6 bases and at J to 1 base, leaving 2 bases not matched to a gene. The CDR3 is made up of 13 amino acids. Germline CDR1 is MNHEY and CDR2 is SMNVEV (reference sequence). The CDR3 region has the DNA TGTGCCAGCAGACGGACAGGGTCCTACGAGCAGTACTTC. Residues: CASRRTGSYEQYF.

With regard to this clonotype: This clone may be a read error of a much larger clone one base away. The V and J genes are TRBV30 and TRBJ1-1; D call uncertain. CDR1 and CDR2 from the germline V gene are GTSNPN and SVGIG (reference sequence). The CDR3 has 12 residues. CDR3 nucleotides: TGTGCCTGGAGTGCAGCGGCTCCTGAAGCTCTCTTT. It specifies CAWSAAAPEALF.

This clonotype has at least ten counts. V and J are TRBV7-2 and TRBJ2-3; D is unresolved. There are 15 residues in the CDR3. Between the trimmed V and J ends, which lost 1 base and 0 bases, there was a span of 8 bases. The germline V gene encodes CDR1 SGHTA and CDR2 FQGNSA. CDR3 DNA: TGTGCCAGCAGCTTAGGGGCGGAGAGCACAGATACGCAGTATTTT. Translated, it gives CASSLGAESTDTQYF.

The table lists this clonotype with many counts. In DNA, the CDR3 is TGTGCCAGCAGTGAAATCGGACAGGGAGCCCCTGAAGCTTTCTTT. The encoded protein is CASSEIGQGAPEAFF. The chain has TRBV6-1 and TRBJ1-1; 8 bases agree with TRBD1. Trimming took 2 bases from V and 6 from J; bases not matched to a gene: 8. Germline V gene lookup returns CDR1 MNHNS and CDR2 SASEGT. There are 15 residues in the CDR3.

This clonotype came up many times. The chain couples TRBV6-1 to TRBJ1-3, with 7 bases identical to TRBD1. This CDR3 region has 16 residues. Trimming removed 7 bases from V and 0 bases from J; junction bases left unmatched: 9. Germline-derived CDR1 and CDR2 are MNHNS and SASEGT. CDR3: CASTPTGPYSGNTIYF. For the CDR3, the DNA is TGTGCCAGCACGCCGACAGGGCCGTACTCTGGAAACACCATATATTTT.

This clonotype was seen a few times. The genes are TRBV18 and TRBJ2-1, with 10 bases identical to TRBD2. The junction had 9 bases not matched to a gene; V was cut back by 2 bases and J by 2 bases. The germline gives CDR1 KGHSH, CDR2 LQKENI. The CDR3 runs 18 residues. This chain's CDR3 is CASSPGTSARYPYNEQFF. The CDR3 DNA is TGTGCCAGCTCACCAGGGACTAGCGCCCGTTATCCCTACAATGAGCAGTTCTTC.

This clonotype was seen at least ten times. This chain connects TRBV7-2 to TRBJ1-2; 7 nucleotides line up with TRBD1. Germline values: CDR1 SGHTA, CDR2 FQGNSA. The J segment lost 4 bases and the V segment lost 5 bases, leaving 10 bases of the junction unmatched. The CDR3 extends over 15 amino acids. The CDR3 nucleotides are TGTGCCAGCAGCCCCGGGACAGCCCTCACCTATGGCTACACCTTC. Translated, it gives CASSPGTALTYGYTF.

Sample share makes this clonotype medium-sized. J is TRBJ2-1 and V is TRBV15, with D possibly being TRBD2 (6 bases). This CDR3 contains 13 residues. The germline V gene encodes CDR1 LNHNV and CDR2 YYDKDF (reference sequence). Between the trimmed V and J ends, which lost 2 bases and 10 bases, there was a span of 12 bases. In DNA form, the CDR3 reads TGTGCCACCAGCAGAATTCCGGGGGAAGAGCAGTTCTTC. This codes for CATSRIPGEEQFF. Full variable domain (outside the CDR3, taken from reference TRBV15 and TRBJ2-1): DAMVIQNPRYQVTQFGKPVTLSCSQTLNHNVMYWYQQKSSQAPKLLFHYYDKDFNNEADTPDNFQSRRPNTSFCFLDIRSPGLGDTAMYLCATSRIPGEEQFFGPGTRLTVL.

As concerns this clonotype: A much larger clone is a single base away; this may be a read error. The chain has TRBV5-1 and TRBJ2-1; the D gene is possibly TRBD1 (5 bases). Germline lookup yields CDR1 SGHRS and CDR2 YFSETQ. The CDR3 contains 15 residues. CDR3 sequence (DNA): TGCGCCAGCAGCTCCACGGCAGGGTCTTACAATGGGCAGTTCTTC. Translating it yields CASSSTAGSYNGQFF.

This clonotype was counted between two and nine times. V and J are TRBV5-4 and TRBJ2-1, with D tentatively TRBD2 (6 bases). Trimming removed 0 bases at V and 6 bases at J, with 16 bases between. The germline V gene encodes CDR1 SGHNT and CDR2 YYREEE (reference sequence). There are 16 residues in the CDR3. CDR3 region: CASSLALGTEINEQFF. CDR3 DNA sequence: TGTGCCAGCAGCTTGGCCTTAGGGACTGAGATCAATGAGCAGTTCTTC. Variable domain in full (rest from reference TRBV5-4 and TRBJ2-1): ETGVTQSPTHLIKTRGQQVTLRCSSQSGHNTVSWYQQALGQGPQFIFQYYREEENGRGNFPPRFSGLQFPNYSSELNVNALELDDSALYLCASSLALGTEINEQFFGPGTRLTVL.

In this sample, this clonotype turned up a few times. The gene calls are TRBV29-1 and TRBJ2-1; 7 bases are shared with TRBD2. The CDR3 contains 13 residues. V shed 5 bases and J 9 bases; nucleotides not matched to a gene: 10. The germline gives CDR1 SQVTM, CDR2 ANQGSEA. The CDR3: CSVYPRERGEQFF. The CDR3 coding sequence is TGCAGCGTTTACCCCCGGGAGCGGGGTGAGCAGTTCTTC.

Note on this clonotype: This clone may be a read error of a much larger clone one base away. This rearrangement joins TRBV3-1 to TRBJ2-7; no definite D call. CDR3 length: 12 amino acids. The germline V gene has CDR1 LGHDT and CDR2 YNNKEL (reference sequence). Trimming removed 1 base at V and 2 bases at J, with 3 bases between. The CDR3 bases are TGTGCCAGCAGCCAAGCGACCTACGAGCAGTACTTC. Translating it yields CASSQATYEQYF.

This sequence joins TRBV27 and TRBJ2-7, with D possibly being TRBD2 (6 bases). Looked up from germline, CDR1 is MNHEY and CDR2 is SMNVEV (reference sequence). Trimming stripped 5 bases from V and 2 bases from J, with 13 bases between. The CDR3 runs to 14 residues. The chain's CDR3 is CASSISGTAYEQYF. The DNA for the CDR3 is TGTGCCAGCAGTATTAGCGGCACGGCCTACGAGCAGTACTTC.

This clonotype was seen repeatedly, ten times or more. The rearrangement joins TRBV6-2 or TRBV6-3 to TRBJ2-2, with TRBD2 matching 7 bases. CDR3 length equals 15 residues. Germline assignment: CDR1 MNHEY and CDR2 SVGEGT. Trimming at V came to 6 bases and at J to 4 bases, leaving 8 bases not matched to a gene. CDR3 in DNA: TGTGCCAGCAGCAGCCGCGGGGGACCCACCGGGGAGCTGTTTTTT. Amino acids: CASSSRGGPTGELFF.

Many counts were recorded for this clonotype. The chain is built from TRBV6-1 and TRBJ2-7, with a weak D call TRBD1 (6 bases). V lost 6 bases and J 5 bases, leaving 8 bases between the germline ends. The germline V gene has CDR1 MNHNS and CDR2 SASEGT. This CDR3 contains 11 residues. CDR3: CASRRGNEQYF. The CDR3 nucleotides read TGTGCCAGCAGGAGGGGGAACGAGCAGTACTTC.

A few counts support this clonotype. The chain joins TRBV11-2 to TRBJ2-7; 8 bases fit TRBD2. Germline trimming cut 4 bases from V and 3 bases from J; bases unmatched to any gene: 11. The CDR3 covers 16 residues. Germline lookup yields CDR1 SGHAT and CDR2 FQNNGV. The DNA for the CDR3 is TGTGCCAGCAGCTCCCGGGGGGGATTCCCCTACTACGAGCAGTACTTC. The encoded protein is CASSSRGGFPYYEQYF.

This clonotype was observed many times. The chain links TRBV6-1 to TRBJ2-1; maybe TRBD2 (6 bases). The CDR3 has 14 amino acids. V lost 4 bases and J lost 5, with 12 bases in between. Germline assignment: CDR1 MNHNS and CDR2 SASEGT. The CDR3 region is CASSAGVLDNEQFF. The DNA of the CDR3 is TGTGCCAGCAGTGCGGGAGTGCTCGACAATGAGCAGTTCTTC.

There are a few counts of this clonotype. The chain recombines TRBV7-3 with TRBJ2-5; TRBD2 is a possible D gene (5 bases). The V end was cut by 0 bases, the J end by 2 bases, with 13 bases between. There are 16 residues in the CDR3. Looked up from germline, CDR1 is SGHTA and CDR2 is FQGTGA. The CDR3 DNA follows: TGTGCCAGCAGCTTAACGGACTCTCGATGGCAAGAGACCCAGTACTTC. Residues: CASSLTDSRWQETQYF.